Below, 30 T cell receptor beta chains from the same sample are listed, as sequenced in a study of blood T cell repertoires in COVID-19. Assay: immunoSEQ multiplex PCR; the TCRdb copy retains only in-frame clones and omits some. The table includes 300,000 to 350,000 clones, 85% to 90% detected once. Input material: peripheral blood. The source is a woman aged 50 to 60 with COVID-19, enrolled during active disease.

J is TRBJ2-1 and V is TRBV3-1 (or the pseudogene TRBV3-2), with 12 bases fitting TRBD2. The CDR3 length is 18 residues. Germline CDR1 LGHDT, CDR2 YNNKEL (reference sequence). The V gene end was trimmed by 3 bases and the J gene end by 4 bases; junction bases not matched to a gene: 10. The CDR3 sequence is CASSQIVRTSGRYNEQFF. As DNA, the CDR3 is TGTGCCAGCAGCCAGATTGTCAGAACTAGCGGGAGGTACAATGAGCAGTTCTTC.

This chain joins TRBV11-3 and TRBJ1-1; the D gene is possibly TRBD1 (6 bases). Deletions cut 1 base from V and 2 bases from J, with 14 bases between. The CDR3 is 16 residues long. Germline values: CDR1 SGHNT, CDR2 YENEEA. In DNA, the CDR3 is TGTGCCAGCAGCTTAGCTACAACAGGGTTTAACACTGAAGCTTTCTTT. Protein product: CASSLATTGFNTEAFF. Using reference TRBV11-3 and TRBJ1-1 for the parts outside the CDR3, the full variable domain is EAGVVQSPRYKIIEKKQPVAFWCNPISGHNTLYWYLQNLGQGPELLIRYENEEAVDDSQLPKDRFSAERLKGVDSTLKIQPAELGDSAVYLCASSLATTGFNTEAFFGQGTRLTVV.

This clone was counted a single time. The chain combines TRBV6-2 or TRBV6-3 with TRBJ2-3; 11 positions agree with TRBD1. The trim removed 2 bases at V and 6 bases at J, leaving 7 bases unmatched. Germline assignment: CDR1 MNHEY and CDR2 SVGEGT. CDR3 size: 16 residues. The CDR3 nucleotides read TGTGCCAGCAGTTACCTAGGACAGGGGGCATTGGATACGCAGTATTTT. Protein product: CASSYLGQGALDTQYF.

The CDR3 sequence: CATGPAANTEAFF. The CDR3 nucleotides are TGTGCCACGGGCCCGGCAGCTAACACTGAAGCTTTCTTT. The chain combines TRBV15 with TRBJ1-1; D gene unclear. Trimming cost V 9 bases and J 2 bases, with 13 bases left between them. The CDR3 is made up of 13 amino acids. Germline CDR1 reads LNHNV; CDR2 reads YYDKDF (reference sequence).

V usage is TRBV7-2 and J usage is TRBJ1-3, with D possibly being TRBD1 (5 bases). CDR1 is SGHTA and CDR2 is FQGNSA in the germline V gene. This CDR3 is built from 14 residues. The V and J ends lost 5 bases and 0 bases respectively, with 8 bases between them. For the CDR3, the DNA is TGTGCCAGCAGCCTCGGGGGCTCTGGAAACACCATATATTTT. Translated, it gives CASSLGGSGNTIYF.

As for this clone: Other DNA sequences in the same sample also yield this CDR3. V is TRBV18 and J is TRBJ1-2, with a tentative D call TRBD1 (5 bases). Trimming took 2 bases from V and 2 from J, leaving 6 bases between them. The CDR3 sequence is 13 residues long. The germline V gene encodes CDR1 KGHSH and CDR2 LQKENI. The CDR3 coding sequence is TGTGCCAGCTCACCAGACAGAAACTATGGCTACACCTTC. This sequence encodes CASSPDRNYGYTF. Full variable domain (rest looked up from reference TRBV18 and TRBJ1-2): NAGVMQNPRHLVRRRGQEARLRCSPMKGHSHVYWYRQLPEEGLKFMVYLQKENIIDESGMPKERFSAEFPKEGPSILRIQQVVRGDSAAYFCASSPDRNYGYTFGSGTRLTVV.

CDR3 sequence reads: CASSLGGKYNEQFF. As DNA, the CDR3 is TGTGCCAGCAGCTTAGGGGGGAAATACAATGAGCAGTTCTTC. This chain uses TRBV7-3 with TRBJ2-1; perhaps TRBD2 as D (6 bases). This CDR3 is built from 14 residues. Per the germline V gene, CDR1 is SGHTA and CDR2 is FQGTGA. V was cut by 2 bases and J by 4 bases, with 9 bases left in between.

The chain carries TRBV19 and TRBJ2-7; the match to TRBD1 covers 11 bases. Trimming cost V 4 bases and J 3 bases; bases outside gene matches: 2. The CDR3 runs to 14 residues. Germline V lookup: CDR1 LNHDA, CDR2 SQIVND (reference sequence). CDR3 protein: CASSKGQGVYEQYF. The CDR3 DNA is TGTGCCAGTAGTAAGGGACAGGGGGTCTACGAGCAGTACTTC.

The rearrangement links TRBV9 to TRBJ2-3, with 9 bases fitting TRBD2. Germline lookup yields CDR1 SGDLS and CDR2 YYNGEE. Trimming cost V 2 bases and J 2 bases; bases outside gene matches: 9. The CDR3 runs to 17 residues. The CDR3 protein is CASSVTSGRPHTDTQYF. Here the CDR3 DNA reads TGTGCCAGCAGCGTGACTAGCGGCCGGCCCCACACAGATACGCAGTATTTT.

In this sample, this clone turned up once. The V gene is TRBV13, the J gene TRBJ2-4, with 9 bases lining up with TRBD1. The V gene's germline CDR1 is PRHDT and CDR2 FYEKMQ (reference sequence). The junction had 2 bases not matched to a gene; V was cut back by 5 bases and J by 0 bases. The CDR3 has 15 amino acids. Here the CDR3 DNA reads TGTGCCAGCAGCCGGACAGGGGCAGCCAAAAACATTCAGTACTTC. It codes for CASSRTGAAKNIQYF.

CDR3 residues: CASSKSLSSGTCYNEQFF. The CDR3 region has the DNA TGTGCCAGCAGCAAAAGTCTGTCTAGCGGGACCTGCTACAATGAGCAGTTCTTC. The chain is built from TRBV21-1 and TRBJ2-1; the table's D call of TRBD2 was not tested on the DNA. TRBV21-1 is described as a pseudogene. The CDR3 has 18 amino acids.

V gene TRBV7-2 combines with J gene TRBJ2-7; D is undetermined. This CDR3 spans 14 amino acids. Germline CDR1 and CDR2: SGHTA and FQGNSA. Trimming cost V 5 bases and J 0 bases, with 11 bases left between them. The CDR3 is CASSLATASYEQYF. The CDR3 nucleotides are TGTGCCAGCAGCCTCGCTACTGCCTCCTACGAGCAGTACTTC.

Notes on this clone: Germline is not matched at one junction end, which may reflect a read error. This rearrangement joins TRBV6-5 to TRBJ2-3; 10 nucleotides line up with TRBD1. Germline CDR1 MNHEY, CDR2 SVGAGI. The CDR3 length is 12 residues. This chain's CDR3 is CASRRPGQGHAF. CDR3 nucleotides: TGTGCCAGCAGGAGACCGGGACAGGGGCACGCTTTT.

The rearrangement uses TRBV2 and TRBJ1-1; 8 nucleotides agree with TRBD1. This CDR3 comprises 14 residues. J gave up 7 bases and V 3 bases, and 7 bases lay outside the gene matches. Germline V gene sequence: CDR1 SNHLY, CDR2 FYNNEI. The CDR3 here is CASSETGVTVEAFF. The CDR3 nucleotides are TGTGCCAGCAGTGAGACAGGGGTTACAGTTGAAGCTTTCTTT.

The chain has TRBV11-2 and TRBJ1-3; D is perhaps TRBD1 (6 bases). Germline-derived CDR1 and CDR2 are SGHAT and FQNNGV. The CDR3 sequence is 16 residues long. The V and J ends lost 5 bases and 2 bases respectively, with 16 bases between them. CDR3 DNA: TGTGCCAGCAGCCGCCGCGGTGGGGGCCCTGGAAACACCATATATTTT. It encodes CASSRRGGGPGNTIYF.

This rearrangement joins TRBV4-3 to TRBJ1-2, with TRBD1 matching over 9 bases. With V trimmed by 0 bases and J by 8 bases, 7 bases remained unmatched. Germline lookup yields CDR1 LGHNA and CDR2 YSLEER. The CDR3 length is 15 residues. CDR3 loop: CASSQEGQGLQGYTF. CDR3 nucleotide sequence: TGCGCCAGCAGCCAAGAGGGACAGGGTTTGCAAGGCTACACCTTC.

CDR3 in amino acids: CASSGQGTETQYF. Here the CDR3 DNA reads TGTGCCAGCAGCGGACAGGGCACGGAGACCCAGTACTTC. V is TRBV11-2 and J is TRBJ2-5; the match to TRBD1 covers 8 bases. From germline, CDR1 is SGHAT and CDR2 FQNNGV. This CDR3 contains 13 residues. V dropped 5 bases and J dropped 5; count of bases not matched to a gene: 4.

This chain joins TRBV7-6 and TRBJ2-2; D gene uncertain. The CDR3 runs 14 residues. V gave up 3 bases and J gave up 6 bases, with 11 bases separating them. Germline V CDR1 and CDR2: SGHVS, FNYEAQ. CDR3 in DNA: TGTGCCAGCAGCTTCCGCACTGGTGCCGGGGAGCTGTTTTTT. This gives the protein CASSFRTGAGELFF. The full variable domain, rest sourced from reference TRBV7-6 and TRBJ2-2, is GAGVSQSPRYKVTKRGQDVALRCDPISGHVSLYWYRQALGQGPEFLTYFNYEAQQDKSGLPNDRFSAERPEGSISTLTIQRTEQRDSAMYRCASSFRTGAGELFFGEGSRLTVL.

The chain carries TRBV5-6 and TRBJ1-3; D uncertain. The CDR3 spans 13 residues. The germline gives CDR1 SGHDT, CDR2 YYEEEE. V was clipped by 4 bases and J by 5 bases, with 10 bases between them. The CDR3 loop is CASSLRVRNTIYF. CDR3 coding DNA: TGTGCCAGCAGCCTCCGGGTGAGAAACACCATATATTTT.

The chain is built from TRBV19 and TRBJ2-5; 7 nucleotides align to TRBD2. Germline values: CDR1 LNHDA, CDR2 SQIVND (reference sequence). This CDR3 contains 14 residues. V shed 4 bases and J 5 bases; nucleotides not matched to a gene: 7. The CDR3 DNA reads TGTGCCAGTAGTAGCGGGAGTATCGGGGAGACCCAGTACTTC. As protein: CASSSGSIGETQYF.

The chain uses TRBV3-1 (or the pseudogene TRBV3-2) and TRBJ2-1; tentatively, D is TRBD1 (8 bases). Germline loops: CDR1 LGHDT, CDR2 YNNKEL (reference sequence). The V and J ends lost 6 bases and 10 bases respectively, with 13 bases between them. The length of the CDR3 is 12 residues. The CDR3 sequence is CASRQGGREQFF. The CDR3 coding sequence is TGTGCCAGCAGACAGGGGGGGAGGGAGCAGTTCTTC.

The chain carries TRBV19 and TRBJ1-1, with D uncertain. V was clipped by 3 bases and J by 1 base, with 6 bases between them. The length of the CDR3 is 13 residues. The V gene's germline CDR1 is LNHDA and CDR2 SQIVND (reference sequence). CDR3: CASSMFRNTEAFF. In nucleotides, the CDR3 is TGTGCCAGTAGTATGTTCAGGAACACTGAAGCTTTCTTT.

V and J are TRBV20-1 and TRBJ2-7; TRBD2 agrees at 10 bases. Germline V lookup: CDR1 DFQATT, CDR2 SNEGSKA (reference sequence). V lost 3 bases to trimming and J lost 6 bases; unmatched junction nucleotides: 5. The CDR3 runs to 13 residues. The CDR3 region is CSASGLAGAEQYF. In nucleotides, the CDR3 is TGCAGTGCTAGTGGGCTAGCGGGAGCCGAGCAGTACTTC.

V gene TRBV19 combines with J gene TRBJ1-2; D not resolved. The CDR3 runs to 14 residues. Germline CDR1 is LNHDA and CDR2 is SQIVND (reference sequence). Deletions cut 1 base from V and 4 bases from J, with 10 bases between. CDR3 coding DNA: TGTGCCAGTAGTATAGTGGCAGATTCCTATGGCTACACCTTC. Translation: CASSIVADSYGYTF.

The CDR3 sequence is CATSIQRGFGNTIYF. CDR3 DNA sequence: TGTGCCACCAGCATCCAGCGGGGCTTCGGAAACACCATATATTTT. This chain uses TRBV15 with TRBJ1-3; possibly TRBD1 for D (5 bases). Germline V gene data show CDR1 as LNHNV and CDR2 as YYDKDF (reference sequence). The CDR3 extends over 15 amino acids. V was cut by 4 bases and J by 4 bases, with 14 bases left in between.

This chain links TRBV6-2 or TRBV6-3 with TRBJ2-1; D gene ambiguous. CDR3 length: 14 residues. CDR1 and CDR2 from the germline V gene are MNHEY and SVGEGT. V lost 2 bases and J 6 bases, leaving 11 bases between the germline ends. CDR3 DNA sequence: TGTGCCAGCAGTTACACGCAGGTAGGCAATGAGCAGTTCTTC. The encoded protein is CASSYTQVGNEQFF.

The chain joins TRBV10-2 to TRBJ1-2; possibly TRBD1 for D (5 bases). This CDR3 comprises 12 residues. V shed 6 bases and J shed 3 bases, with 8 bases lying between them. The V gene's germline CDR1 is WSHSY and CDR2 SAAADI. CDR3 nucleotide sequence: TGCGCCAGCAGAGGGGCAGACTATGGCTACACCTTC. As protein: CASRGADYGYTF.

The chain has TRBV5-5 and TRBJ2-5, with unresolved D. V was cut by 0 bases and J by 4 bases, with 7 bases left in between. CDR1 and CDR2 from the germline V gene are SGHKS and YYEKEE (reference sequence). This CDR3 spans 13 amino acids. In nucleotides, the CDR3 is TGTGCCAGCAGCTTGGGGGCTCTAGAGACCCAGTACTTC. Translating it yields CASSLGALETQYF.

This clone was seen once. The CDR3 region is CASSKIAGEGQPQHF. The CDR3 bases are TGTGCCAGCAGCAAAATCGCAGGGGAGGGTCAGCCCCAGCATTTT. V usage is TRBV21-1 and J usage is TRBJ1-5. TRBV21-1 is a pseudogene. The CDR3 spans 15 residues.

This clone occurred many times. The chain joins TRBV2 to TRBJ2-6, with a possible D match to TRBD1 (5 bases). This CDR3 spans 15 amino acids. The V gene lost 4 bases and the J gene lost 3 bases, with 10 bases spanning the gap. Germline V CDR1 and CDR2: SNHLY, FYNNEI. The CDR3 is CASSVSGYGANVLTF. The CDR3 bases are TGTGCCAGCAGTGTTTCAGGGTATGGGGCCAACGTCCTGACTTTC.